This TCR beta chain was sequenced in a study of CD8 T cells in ankylosing spondylitis. This clonotype appeared many times. TCRdb reprocessed the 5' RACE reads with MiXCR, giving one entry per CDR3 protein. Among 300,000 to 400,000 distinct CDR3 sequences listed, roughly 10% were seen once. This CDR3 has 11 residues. The V gene's germline CDR1 is DFQATT and CDR2 SNEGSKA (reference sequence). The V gene lost 7 bases and the J gene lost 7 bases, with 11 bases spanning the gap. V and J are TRBV20-1 and TRBJ2-1; unclear D gene. Material: blood, either unsorted or a sorted T cell fraction (not recorded which). The clonotype was recovered from a female donor with ankylosing spondylitis or in good health (not recorded which). The CDR3 spells CSGNRGNEQFF. Written as DNA, the CDR3 is TGCAGTGGGAACCGTGGAAATGAGCAGTTCTTC.